These 29 T cell receptor beta chains were all obtained from the same sample, sequenced in a study of metastatic and nonmetastatic thyroid tumors. Before thyroid surgery, none of the patients had received any treatment. TCRdb re-clonotyped the PCR reads through MiXCR. The sample lists 7,000 to 9,500 clones; roughly 24% were seen once. Sequencing input: tumor tissue. Source of these receptors: a female donor with papillary thyroid cancer or a benign thyroid nodule (not recorded which). Some clones in this sample may be carry-over from other donors' samples.

The rearrangement uses TRBV10-3 and TRBJ2-1, with TRBD2 matching 8 bases. The V gene's germline CDR1 is ENHRY and CDR2 SYGVKD. Trimming removed 7 bases from V and 12 bases from J; junction bases left unmatched: 17. CDR3 length: 15 residues. The CDR3 sequence is CAITPGLVGEGGQFF. In DNA, the CDR3 is TGTGCCATCACGCCGGGACTAGTGGGTGAGGGTGGGCAGTTCTTC.

This clone was picked up many times. The J gene is TRBJ1-2, the V gene TRBV18; the D is unclear. The CDR3 length is 13 residues. In germline, CDR1 is KGHSH, CDR2 LQKENI. The V end lost 3 bases, the J end lost 4 bases, and 9 bases lay between the germline ends. The CDR3 coding sequence is TGTGCCAGCTCACCGCTCGAAATCTATGGCTACACCTTC. This encodes CASSPLEIYGYTF.

This clone is medium-sized in the sample. The rearrangement links TRBV3-1 to TRBJ1-6; D might be TRBD1 (5 bases). V gave up 0 bases and J gave up 7 bases, with 13 bases separating them. The CDR3 sequence is 16 residues long. Per germline, CDR1 LGHDT and CDR2 YNNKEL (reference sequence). The CDR3 reads CASSQDGAGSNSPLHF. The CDR3 DNA reads TGTGCCAGCAGCCAAGATGGCGCAGGGTCGAATTCACCCCTCCACTTT. The variable domain in full, completed from reference TRBV3-1 and TRBJ1-6, reads DTAVSQTPKYLVTQMGNDKSIKCEQNLGHDTMYWYKQDSKKFLKIMFSYNNKELIINETVPNRFSPKSPDKAHLNLHINSLELGDSAVYFCASSQDGAGSNSPLHFGNGTRLTVT.

This clone counts as medium-sized. V gene TRBV20-1 combines with J gene TRBJ1-6; D not certain. Trimming left V 3 bases short and J 10 bases short, with 13 bases between. This CDR3 has 13 amino acids. Germline loops: CDR1 DFQATT, CDR2 SNEGSKA (reference sequence). CDR3 protein: CSASLGTGSPLHF. CDR3 DNA: TGCAGTGCTAGTTTGGGCACCGGGTCACCCCTCCACTTT.

This clone has at least ten counts. The chain joins TRBV11-3 to TRBJ2-5; D is unclear. Germline V CDR1 and CDR2: SGHNT, YENEEA. Between the trimmed V and J ends, which lost 5 bases and 5 bases, there was a span of 15 bases. The CDR3 has 14 amino acids. The CDR3 coding sequence is TGTGCCAGCAGCCCACCGACTGGCCCGGAGACCCAGTACTTC. This sequence encodes CASSPPTGPETQYF.

By share, this clone ranks as medium-sized (0.01 to 0.1%). As DNA, the CDR3 is TGTGCCAGCAGGAGGACGGTGAACACTGAAGCTTTCTTT. Protein sequence: CASRRTVNTEAFF. The gene calls are TRBV6-4 and TRBJ1-1; no definite D call. The CDR3 spans 13 residues. Germline lookup yields CDR1 MRHNA and CDR2 SNTAGT. Trimming took 6 bases from V and 0 from J, leaving 8 bases between them.

In its sample, this clone was seen many times. The V gene is TRBV14, the J gene TRBJ2-3; D is perhaps TRBD1 (6 bases). The V end lost 2 bases, the J end lost 1 base, and 13 bases lay between the germline ends. The CDR3 covers 16 residues. CDR1 is SGHDN, CDR2 FVKESK, per germline. Written as DNA, the CDR3 is TGTGCCAGCAGCCAACAACAGGGCCCGGGCACAGATACGCAGTATTTT. It codes for CASSQQQGPGTDTQYF. Variable domain in full (rest from reference TRBV14 and TRBJ2-3): EAGVTQFPSHSVIEKGQTVTLRCDPISGHDNLYWYRRVMGKEIKFLLHFVKESKQDESGMPNNRFLAERTGGTYSTLKVQPAELEDSGVYFCASSQQQGPGTDTQYFGPGTRLTVL.

Notes on this clone: A read error may produce the germline difference seen at one junction end. V and J are TRBV7-2 and TRBJ1-2; D remains unclear. CDR3 length: 12 amino acids. CDR1 and CDR2 from the germline V gene are SGHTA and FQGNSA. The CDR3 DNA is TGTGCCAGCAGCTCGCAGTGCTATGTCTACACCTTC. This codes for CASSSQCYVYTF.

The sample holds many counts of this clone. J is TRBJ2-3 and V is TRBV5-5; either TRBD1 or TRBD2 may supply D (5 bases each). Germline lookup yields CDR1 SGHKS and CDR2 YYEKEE (reference sequence). V dropped 0 bases and J dropped 2 bases, with 13 bases sitting between them. This CDR3 is 16 amino acids long. For the CDR3, the DNA is TGTGCCAGCAGCTTGGGACAGACGGGGAACACAGATACGCAGTATTTT. Translated, it gives CASSLGQTGNTDTQYF.

This clone was counted many times. The rearrangement joins TRBV7-9 to TRBJ2-1; 7 nucleotides align to TRBD2. Germline-derived CDR1 and CDR2 are SEHNR and FQNEAQ (reference sequence). The CDR3 loop spans 16 amino acids. With 5 bases clipped from V and 7 bases from J, the junction kept 14 bases outside the gene matches. CDR3 coding DNA: TGTGCCAGCAGCCAGCTGGGGGGGGGGTGGTTAAATGAGCAGTTCTTC. Its translation is CASSQLGGGWLNEQFF.

This clone was seen a handful of times. A much larger clone differs from this one at a single base, so this may be a read error. The V call is TRBV10-3, the J call TRBJ2-7; D perhaps matches TRBD2 (6 bases). The CDR3 spans 12 residues. Germline-derived CDR1 and CDR2 are ENHRY and SYGVKD. The CDR3 sequence is CAIRLAPYEHYF. The CDR3, as DNA: TGTGCCATCAGACTAGCCCCCTACGAGCATTACTTC.

This clone showed up just a few times. The chain is built from TRBV6-2 or TRBV6-3 and TRBJ2-5, with a tentative D call TRBD1 (6 bases). V dropped 7 bases and J dropped 7 bases, with 22 bases sitting between them. The CDR3 runs to 15 residues. Germline V gene data show CDR1 as MNHEY and CDR2 as SVGEGT. The CDR3 spells CASTLTQGRRGTQYF. The CDR3 DNA reads TGTGCCAGCACCCTTACCCAGGGGCGCAGGGGGACCCAGTACTTC.

By proportion, this clone is medium-sized (0.01 to 0.1%). The chain couples TRBV30 to TRBJ1-6; 7 bases match TRBD1. The ends lost 0 bases at V and 2 bases at J; junction bases unmatched: 1. This CDR3 comprises 15 residues. CDR1 and CDR2 from the germline V gene are GTSNPN and SVGIG (reference sequence). The CDR3: CAWSVDRAYNSPLHF. The DNA of the CDR3 is TGTGCCTGGAGTGTCGACAGGGCCTATAATTCACCCCTCCACTTT.

This clone is deemed medium-sized. The CDR3: CASSLSQGARNYGYTF. CDR3 DNA sequence: TGTGCCAGCAGTTTAAGTCAAGGGGCTCGAAACTATGGCTACACCTTC. J is TRBJ1-2 and V is TRBV28; maybe TRBD1 (5 bases). CDR1 and CDR2 (germline): MDHEN, SYDVKM. The CDR3 spans 16 residues. V was shortened by 2 bases and J by 2 bases, with 15 bases between the two germline ends.

DNA for the CDR3: TGTGCCAGCAGGACCGCCGCCAATGAGCAGTTCTTC. This translates into CASRTAANEQFF. V usage is TRBV12-3 or TRBV12-4 and J usage is TRBJ2-1; D unclear. V was clipped by 6 bases and J by 6 bases, with 9 bases between them. The CDR3 has 12 residues.

The chain uses TRBV7-9 and TRBJ1-1; TRBD1 matches at 9 bases. Germline V gene sequence: CDR1 SEHNR, CDR2 FQNEAQ (reference sequence). This CDR3 has 14 amino acids. J lost 2 bases, V lost 7 bases, and 5 bases had no gene match. For the CDR3, the DNA is TGTGCCAGCAAACAGGGGGCGATTAACACTGAAGCTTTCTTT. Residues: CASKQGAINTEAFF. Looking up the rest from reference TRBV7-9 and TRBJ1-1 gives the full variable domain: DTGVSQNPRHKITKRGQNVTFRCDPISEHNRLYWYRQTLGQGPEFLTYFQNEAQLEKSRLLSDRFSAERPKGSFSTLEIQRTEQGDSAMYLCASKQGAINTEAFFGQGTRLTVV.

This clone is medium-sized within its sample. The rearrangement joins TRBV6-1 to TRBJ2-4, with D tentatively TRBD2 (5 bases). The length of the CDR3 is 17 residues. The germline V gene encodes CDR1 MNHNS and CDR2 SASEGT. Trimming took 2 bases from V and 1 from J, leaving 15 bases between them. CDR3 protein: CASSETAGSMAKNIQYF. In DNA form, the CDR3 reads TGTGCCAGCAGTGAAACCGCGGGCAGCATGGCCAAAAACATTCAGTACTTC.

This chain links TRBV5-1 with TRBJ1-1; D might be TRBD1 (5 bases). V gave up 2 bases and J gave up 7 bases, with 15 bases separating them. The CDR3 totals 14 residues. CDR1 and CDR2 from the germline V gene are SGHRS and YFSETQ. DNA for the CDR3: TGCGCCAGCAGCTTAAGAGGGGCGGTCCGTGAAGCTTTCTTT. Its protein is CASSLRGAVREAFF.

The gene calls are TRBV30 and TRBJ2-7; 15 nucleotides line up with TRBD2. Germline trimming cut 0 bases from V and 7 bases from J; bases unmatched to any gene: 4. From germline, CDR1 is GTSNPN and CDR2 SVGIG (reference sequence). The CDR3 covers 15 residues. The CDR3 DNA sequence: TGTGCCTGGAGTGTTTCCGGGACTAGCGGGGGGGAGCAGTACTTC. Encoded protein: CAWSVSGTSGGEQYF.

Comment on this clone: Germline is not matched at one junction end, which may reflect a read error. This chain joins TRBV20-1 and TRBJ2-1; TRBD2 is a possible D gene (6 bases). This CDR3 has 15 residues. CDR1 and CDR2 (germline): DFQATT, SNEGSKA (reference sequence). CDR3: CNARDQGSGPLEQFF. DNA for the CDR3: TGCAATGCTAGAGATCAAGGTAGCGGCCCCTTAGAGCAGTTCTTC.

Judged by abundance, this clone is medium-sized (0.01 to 0.1%). The chain couples TRBV20-1 to TRBJ2-7; 8 bases are a match to TRBD2. V gave up 1 base and J gave up 1 base; unmatched junction bases: 6. CDR3 size: 15 residues. Germline CDR1 is DFQATT and CDR2 is SNEGSKA (reference sequence). In DNA form, the CDR3 reads TGCAGTGCTAGAGTGGAGCGGGGGCCTTCCTACGAGCAGTACTTC. It encodes CSARVERGPSYEQYF.

A few counts support this clone. This chain links TRBV28 with TRBJ1-2; 9 bases are shared with TRBD1. Germline loops: CDR1 MDHEN, CDR2 SYDVKM. With 4 bases clipped from V and 7 bases from J, the junction kept 4 bases outside the gene matches. The CDR3 sequence is 13 residues long. The CDR3 here is CASSSGTGPGYTF. The CDR3 DNA reads as TGTGCCAGCAGTTCGGGGACAGGGCCTGGCTACACCTTC.

This clone is judged medium-sized. The rearrangement joins TRBV7-3 to TRBJ2-7; a possible D gene is TRBD2 (5 bases). V shed 2 bases and J shed 4 bases, with 12 bases lying between them. The CDR3 sequence is 14 residues long. Germline V CDR1 and CDR2: SGHTA, FQGTGA. DNA of the CDR3: TGTGCCAGCAGCTTAGGAGGTGTTGGGTACGAGCAGTACTTC. It specifies CASSLGGVGYEQYF.

This rearrangement joins TRBV27 to TRBJ2-7, with D tentatively TRBD1 or TRBD2 (5 bases each). Trimming removed 8 bases from V and 2 bases from J, with 16 bases in between. The germline V gene has CDR1 MNHEY and CDR2 SMNVEV (reference sequence). CDR3 length equals 14 residues. This CDR3 is CASSRARVTYEQYF. The CDR3 coding sequence is TGTGCCAGCTCCAGGGCGAGGGTTACCTACGAGCAGTACTTC.

This clone was found many times. The genes are TRBV19 and TRBJ1-4; D is possibly TRBD1 (6 bases). V dropped 4 bases and J dropped 0 bases, with 6 bases sitting between them. Germline lookup yields CDR1 LNHDA and CDR2 SQIVND (reference sequence). The CDR3 loop spans 14 amino acids. This chain's CDR3 is CASSRTATNEKLFF. CDR3 in DNA: TGTGCCAGTAGTAGGACAGCAACTAATGAAAAACTGTTTTTT. The full variable domain, completed using reference TRBV19 and TRBJ1-4, is DGGITQSPKYLFRKEGQNVTLSCEQNLNHDAMYWYRQDPGQGLRLIYYSQIVNDFQKGDIAEGYSVSREKKESFPLTVTSAQKNPTAFYLCASSRTATNEKLFFGSGTQLSVL.

This clone was found many times. The rearrangement joins TRBV15 to TRBJ1-4, with 7 bases identical to TRBD1. The CDR3 spans 15 residues. CDR1 LNHNV and CDR2 YYDKDF come from the germline V gene (reference sequence). V shed 3 bases, J shed 8 bases, and the junction held 9 bases outside the gene matches. The CDR3 here is CATSRGTVFGEKLFF. The DNA of the CDR3 is TGTGCCACCAGCAGGGGGACAGTGTTCGGAGAAAAACTGTTTTTT. The whole variable domain, remainder taken from reference TRBV15 and TRBJ1-4, is DAMVIQNPRYQVTQFGKPVTLSCSQTLNHNVMYWYQQKSSQAPKLLFHYYDKDFNNEADTPDNFQSRRPNTSFCFLDIRSPGLGDTAMYLCATSRGTVFGEKLFFGSGTQLSVL.

The V gene is TRBV30, the J gene TRBJ2-1, with D possibly being TRBD2 (5 bases). V shed 1 base and J shed 4 bases, with 11 bases lying between them. Per germline, CDR1 GTSNPN and CDR2 SVGIG (reference sequence). This CDR3 is 14 amino acids long. The CDR3 sequence is CAWSGEMGYNEQFF. The CDR3 nucleotides are TGTGCCTGGAGTGGGGAGATGGGTTACAATGAGCAGTTCTTC.

The genes are TRBV20-1 and TRBJ2-1; TRBD2 is a possible D gene (5 bases). This CDR3 has 15 residues. Germline V gene sequence: CDR1 DFQATT, CDR2 SNEGSKA (reference sequence). The V end was cut by 5 bases, the J end by 0 bases, with 14 bases between. The CDR3 is CSALPPGYSYNEQFF. The CDR3 bases are TGCAGTGCTCTACCCCCGGGATACTCCTACAATGAGCAGTTCTTC.

Ten or more counts support this clone. This may come from a read error, since a much larger clone is one base off. This sample also contains other DNA sequences that code for the same CDR3. The chain has TRBV6-2 or TRBV6-3 and TRBJ1-2; TRBD1 matches 8 bases. The length of the CDR3 is 13 residues. From germline, CDR1 is MNHEY and CDR2 SVGEGT. CDR3 bases: TGTGCTAGCAGTTATCGGGGACAGGATGGCTACACCTTC. The encoded protein is CASSYRGQDGYTF.